Sequencing of this T cell receptor (beta chain) was carried out in a study of blood T cell repertoires in COVID-19. In its sample, this clone was seen once. Clones were sequenced by immunoSEQ multiplex PCR, and TCRdb holds only the in-frame ones, with some missing. The sample yields some 490,000 clones, approximately 90% seen once. Everyone who took part was 18 to 89 years old, and they came from fewer than 25 US areas. Symptom resolution, clearance, or two negative PCRs marked donors in Cohort 3 as recovered. Germline CDR1 is LGHNA and CDR2 is YNFKEQ. The CDR3 contains 19 residues. The trim removed 4 bases at V and 4 bases at J, leaving 19 bases unmatched.

Sequences were obtained from PBMCs or T cells enriched from blood (not recorded which). V is TRBV4-2 and J is TRBJ2-3; 8 bases align to TRBD2. The TCR was taken from a woman aged 60 to 75 who had recovered from COVID-19. The CDR3 DNA sequence: TGTGCCAGCAGCCGGGGTGAGGCTAGCGGGCGCCCGCGGGCAGATACGCAGTATTTT. Translated: CASSRGEASGRPRADTQYF.